This T cell receptor beta chain came from a study of T-cell reconstitution after alpha-beta-depleted transplantation in children. TCRbeta library construction was performed incorporating unique molecular identifiers. Using its own MiXCR run on the PCR reads, TCRdb lists one record per CDR3 protein. The data show approximately 79,000 distinct CDR3 sequences, approximately 18% seen once. The germline V gene encodes CDR1 SGHRS and CDR2 YFSETQ. Trimming at V came to 4 bases and at J to 7 bases, leaving 11 bases not matched to a gene. This CDR3 is 15 amino acids long. The source of this sequence is a male patient under 10 years old who had a stem cell transplant for acute lymphoblastic leukemia, so the T cells may come from the graft donor. This chain joins TRBV5-1 and TRBJ2-5, with 9 bases lining up with TRBD2. This material consisted of PBMCs, mostly from graft donor cells, taken 360 days after TCRalphabeta/CD19-depleted stem cell transplant. The CDR3 is CASSPGASGMVTQYF. The DNA of the CDR3 is TGCGCCAGCAGCCCCGGGGCTAGCGGGATGGTGACCCAGTACTTC.